Shown below are 23 T cell receptor beta chains from a single sample sequenced in a study of early T cells in non-severe SARS-CoV-2 infection. Using its own MiXCR run on the 5' RACE reads, TCRdb lists one record per CDR3 protein. The table records under 85,000 distinct CDR3 sequences, 13% to 15% of them present only once. Sequenced input: whole blood. These receptors were collected from an adult who was a healthcare worker with PCR-confirmed SARS-CoV-2 infection or an uninfected control (not recorded which).

In this sample, this clonotype turned up many times. The rearrangement uses TRBV5-1 and TRBJ1-1; 9 positions match TRBD1. Per the germline V gene, CDR1 is SGHRS and CDR2 is YFSETQ. The CDR3 length is 14 residues. Losses at the gene ends were 4 bases for V and 4 bases for J; bases not matched to a gene: 5. CDR3 in amino acids: CASSPGQGATEAFF. CDR3 nucleotides: TGCGCCAGCAGCCCGGGACAGGGAGCCACTGAAGCTTTCTTT.

A remark on this clonotype: Germline and junction disagree at one end, which may indicate a read error. The chain joins TRBV29-1 to TRBJ2-2, with D possibly TRBD2 on 5 matching bases. This CDR3 has 15 amino acids. Germline values: CDR1 SQVTM, CDR2 ANQGSEA. CDR3 protein: CSVALQLSDTGELLF. DNA for the CDR3: TGCAGCGTCGCATTACAGTTGTCAGATACCGGGGAGCTGCTTTTT.

The table lists this clonotype with many counts. V gene TRBV7-9 combines with J gene TRBJ2-2; 8 bases line up with TRBD1. This CDR3 has 15 residues. Germline-derived CDR1 and CDR2 are SEHNR and FQNEAQ (reference sequence). Unmatched junction bases numbered 7, after V lost 5 bases and J lost 5 bases. The CDR3 region has the DNA TGTGCCAGCAGCCTGGGACAGGTTCAGACCGGGGAGCTGTTTTTT. Translation: CASSLGQVQTGELFF.

The gene calls are TRBV5-1 and TRBJ2-6; 10 nucleotides line up with TRBD1. The CDR3 covers 17 residues. V shed 4 bases, J shed 0 bases, and the junction held 4 bases outside the gene matches. Germline V CDR1 and CDR2: SGHRS, YFSETQ. In DNA form, the CDR3 reads TGCGCCAGCAGCACGTGGACAGGGGGCTCTGGGGCCAACGTCCTGACTTTC. Translated: CASSTWTGGSGANVLTF.

This clonotype was seen repeatedly, ten times or more. CDR3 coding DNA: TGCGCCAGCAGCACGGACTCCCTCTATGGCTACACCTTC. This sequence encodes CASSTDSLYGYTF. The rearrangement links TRBV5-1 to TRBJ1-2; D call uncertain. Germline CDR1 and CDR2: SGHRS and YFSETQ. The CDR3 totals 13 residues. Trimming pared 4 bases from V and 4 bases from J, leaving 11 bases between.

This clonotype was counted at least ten times. The rearrangement uses TRBV29-1 and TRBJ1-1, with 7 bases matching TRBD1. Germline values: CDR1 SQVTM, CDR2 ANQGSEA. J was trimmed by 3 bases and V by 2 bases; bases with no gene match: 6. This CDR3 comprises 14 residues. CDR3 nucleotide sequence: TGCAGCGTTGAAAGGGGGCAGGGTTACACTGAAGCTTTCTTT. This gives the protein CSVERGQGYTEAFF.

This clonotype was detected a few times. The chain has TRBV10-3 and TRBJ2-1, with D perhaps matching TRBD1 (6 bases). This CDR3 has 13 residues. The germline V gene has CDR1 ENHRY and CDR2 SYGVKD. In DNA, the CDR3 is TGTGCACAAGGGGGACCCTCCTACAATGAGCAGTTCTTC. This sequence encodes CAQGGPSYNEQFF.

This clonotype was picked up a small number of times. The gene calls are TRBV7-9 and TRBJ2-2; D may be TRBD2 (5 bases). V was cut by 3 bases and J by 0 bases, with 14 bases left in between. CDR1 and CDR2 from the germline V gene are SEHNR and FQNEAQ (reference sequence). The CDR3 consists of 17 residues. The CDR3 region is CASSFYSGAANTGELFF. The CDR3 nucleotides read TGTGCCAGCAGCTTTTACTCCGGAGCGGCGAACACCGGGGAGCTGTTTTTT.

The rearrangement uses TRBV27 and TRBJ1-1; no definite D call. The V end lost 5 bases, the J end lost 3 bases, and 7 bases lay between the germline ends. Germline CDR1 and CDR2: MNHEY and SMNVEV (reference sequence). The CDR3 is made up of 12 amino acids. CDR3 sequence reads: CASSAGYTEAFF. CDR3 in DNA: TGTGCCAGCAGTGCGGGATACACTGAAGCTTTCTTT.

Only a few counts were recorded for this clonotype. The rearrangement uses TRBV6-1 and TRBJ2-3; the D is unclear. Germline values: CDR1 MNHNS, CDR2 SASEGT. Trimming removed 4 bases from V and 3 bases from J, with 14 bases in between. This CDR3 has 15 amino acids. For the CDR3, the DNA is TGTGCCAGCAGTGGCCGCGGTTTCGAGACAGATACGCAGTATTTT. Translating gives CASSGRGFETDTQYF.

The gene calls are TRBV18 and TRBJ2-7; 9 bases line up with TRBD1. Germline V gene sequence: CDR1 KGHSH, CDR2 LQKENI. The CDR3 contains 15 residues. V lost 3 bases to trimming and J lost 3 bases; unmatched junction nucleotides: 6. CDR3 amino acids: CASSPSGQGLYEQYF. DNA of the CDR3: TGTGCCAGCTCACCCTCGGGACAGGGTCTCTACGAGCAGTACTTC.

In its sample, this clonotype was seen a few times. The chain carries TRBV6-1 and TRBJ1-6, with D tentatively TRBD1 (5 bases). Trimming shortened V by 7 bases and J by 14 bases, and 18 bases separated the two germline ends. Germline CDR1 is MNHNS and CDR2 is SASEGT. The CDR3 contains 13 residues. The CDR3 DNA is TGTGCCAGCACAGACCGGGACCCGGACACCCTCCACTTT. Translating gives CASTDRDPDTLHF.

This clonotype showed up just a few times. The rearrangement joins TRBV5-5 to TRBJ2-5; D may match TRBD1 or TRBD2 (5 bases each). Deletions cut 4 bases from V and 4 bases from J, with 23 bases between. Germline loops: CDR1 SGHKS, CDR2 YYEKEE (reference sequence). The CDR3 is made up of 17 amino acids. CDR3 loop: CASSPRDQGSWGETQYF. DNA of the CDR3: TGTGCCAGCAGCCCCAGGGACCAAGGCTCCTGGGGAGAGACCCAGTACTTC.

This clonotype was seen a handful of times. J is TRBJ1-1 and V is TRBV30; D unresolved. V shed 1 base and J shed 3 bases, with 6 bases lying between them. Germline loops: CDR1 GTSNPN, CDR2 SVGIG (reference sequence). This CDR3 region has 12 residues. The CDR3 DNA reads as TGTGCCTGGAGTGAATGGGACACTGAAGCTTTCTTT. Its translation is CAWSEWDTEAFF. The whole variable domain, remainder taken from reference TRBV30 and TRBJ1-1, is SQTIHQWPATLVQPVGSPLSLECTVEGTSNPNLYWYRQAAGRGLQLLFYSVGIGQISSEVPQNLSASRPQDRQFILSSKKLLLSDSGFYLCAWSEWDTEAFFGQGTRLTVV.

This clonotype has just one count. The junction does not match germline at one end; this may be a read error. The rearrangement uses TRBV25-1 and TRBJ2-7; a weak D match, TRBD1 (6 bases). CDR1 and CDR2 (germline): MGHDK, SYGVNS. This CDR3 is built from 13 residues. The CDR3 nucleotides are TGTGCCAGCAGTGACTGGGCCCCCACAGGGTACATCTTC. Translating gives CASSDWAPTGYIF.

The chain couples TRBV2 to TRBJ2-1; a possible D gene is TRBD1 (6 bases). The V end lost 6 bases, the J end lost 9 bases, and 15 bases lay between the germline ends. CDR3 length: 13 amino acids. Per germline, CDR1 SNHLY and CDR2 FYNNEI. The CDR3, as DNA: TGTGCCAGCAGGGTCGACAGGAGAGCTGAGCAGTTCTTC. Protein: CASRVDRRAEQFF.

The chain combines TRBV19 with TRBJ1-2; 9 nucleotides align to TRBD1. CDR1 is LNHDA and CDR2 is SQIVND in the germline V gene (reference sequence). The ends lost 9 bases at V and 1 base at J; junction bases unmatched: 12. The CDR3 sequence is 16 residues long. The CDR3 reads CASTRPGQGLNYGYTF. CDR3 DNA: TGTGCCAGCACCCGACCGGGACAGGGTCTTAACTATGGCTACACCTTC. Combining the CDR3 with reference TRBV19 and TRBJ1-2 gives the whole variable domain DGGITQSPKYLFRKEGQNVTLSCEQNLNHDAMYWYRQDPGQGLRLIYYSQIVNDFQKGDIAEGYSVSREKKESFPLTVTSAQKNPTAFYLCASTRPGQGLNYGYTFGSGTRLTVV.

This rearrangement joins TRBV6-2 or TRBV6-3 to TRBJ2-7; D is ambiguous. This CDR3 region has 12 residues. Germline V CDR1 and CDR2: MNHEY, SVGEGT. The V end lost 6 bases, the J end lost 5 bases, and 11 bases lay between the germline ends. The CDR3: CASRPGNDEQYF. DNA for the CDR3: TGTGCCAGCAGACCCGGCAATGACGAGCAGTACTTC.

This clonotype came up a few times. V is TRBV20-1 and J is TRBJ1-4; 7 bases match TRBD1. Germline V gene data show CDR1 as DFQATT and CDR2 as SNEGSKA (reference sequence). Losses at the gene ends were 0 bases for V and 2 bases for J; bases not matched to a gene: 3. This CDR3 is built from 15 residues. CDR3 in DNA: TGCAGTGCTAGAGATCCCAGGGGGACTAATGAAAAACTGTTTTTT. Translation gives CSARDPRGTNEKLFF.

The chain is built from TRBV20-1 and TRBJ2-5, with 10 bases matching TRBD2. V was clipped by 3 bases and J by 5 bases; unmatched bases: 12. Germline CDR1 is DFQATT and CDR2 is SNEGSKA (reference sequence). CDR3 size: 16 residues. Here the CDR3 DNA reads TGCAGTGCTAGGGATGCCAGCGGGGGGGCTTTGGAGACCCAGTACTTC. Its translation: CSARDASGGALETQYF.

This clonotype has a handful of counts. The rearrangement joins TRBV7-6 to TRBJ2-3; D uncertain. CDR3 length equals 12 residues. Per the germline V gene, CDR1 is SGHVS and CDR2 is FNYEAQ. Trimming left V 2 bases short and J 1 base short, with 1 base between. CDR3 sequence: CASSLRTDTQYF. CDR3 sequence (DNA): TGTGCCAGCAGCTTACGCACAGATACGCAGTATTTT.

The chain couples TRBV6-6 to TRBJ2-7; TRBD1 matches 11 bases. Unmatched junction bases numbered 6, after V lost 6 bases and J lost 5 bases. Looked up from germline, CDR1 is MNHNY and CDR2 is SVGAGI (reference sequence). The length of the CDR3 is 14 residues. CDR3 nucleotide sequence: TGTGCCAGCAGCATGGGACAGGGGGGCGACGAGCAGTACTTC. This sequence encodes CASSMGQGGDEQYF.

This chain connects TRBV11-3 to TRBJ2-5; 8 bases match TRBD1. CDR3 length: 16 residues. The junction had 5 bases not matched to a gene; V was cut back by 0 bases and J by 2 bases. The germline CDR1 and CDR2 sequences are SGHNT and YENEEA. Here the CDR3 reads CASSLDFTGGQETQYF. DNA of the CDR3: TGTGCCAGCAGCTTAGATTTTACAGGGGGGCAAGAGACCCAGTACTTC.